A single sample gave rise to the 23 T cell receptor beta chains below, sequenced in a study of blood T cell repertoires in COVID-19. Here immunoSEQ multiplex PCR was the method, and the copy in TCRdb shows in-frame clones only, minus some. The profile shows fewer than 75,000 clones, over 85% of them singletons. The source material was peripheral blood. These receptor sequences come from a man between 60 and 75 years old with acute or convalescent COVID-19.

This clone was seen a handful of times. The chain uses TRBV11-2 and TRBJ1-2; TRBD1 matches at 8 bases. The V gene end was trimmed by 4 bases and the J gene end by 8 bases; junction bases not matched to a gene: 9. The CDR3 is made up of 14 amino acids. Germline-derived CDR1 and CDR2 are SGHAT and FQNNGV. In DNA form, the CDR3 reads TGTGCCAGCAGCTCCTCAGGGGGCGCGGGGGGCTACACCTTC. The encoded protein is CASSSSGGAGGYTF.

The chain couples TRBV5-1 to TRBJ2-3, with 9 bases aligning to TRBD1. With V trimmed by 7 bases and J by 1 base, 7 bases remained unmatched. The CDR3 length is 15 residues. Germline-derived CDR1 and CDR2 are SGHRS and YFSETQ. The CDR3 reads CASATGGSGTDTQYF. CDR3 nucleotide sequence: TGCGCCAGCGCAACAGGGGGCTCGGGCACAGATACGCAGTATTTT.

The V gene is TRBV6-5, the J gene TRBJ1-5, with D uncertain. The germline V gene has CDR1 MNHEY and CDR2 SVGAGI. This CDR3 has 15 amino acids. Trimming took 2 bases from V and 7 from J, leaving 15 bases between them. The CDR3 reads CASSYSGPADQPQHF. The CDR3 nucleotides read TGTGCCAGCAGTTACAGCGGCCCAGCGGACCAGCCCCAGCATTTT.

Only a few counts were recorded for this clone. The V call is TRBV10-1, the J call TRBJ2-2, with 8 bases that match TRBD1. Germline assignment: CDR1 WNHNN and CDR2 SYGVQD (reference sequence). This CDR3 has 15 residues. V dropped 9 bases and J dropped 5; count of bases not matched to a gene: 11. CDR3 sequence: CARLGTDRETGELFF. CDR3 coding DNA: TGCGCCAGATTGGGAACGGACAGGGAGACCGGGGAGCTGTTTTTT.

V and J are TRBV5-1 and TRBJ2-7; 7 bases align to TRBD1. Germline V gives CDR1 SGHRS, CDR2 YFSETQ. The CDR3 loop spans 15 amino acids. The V and J ends lost 1 base and 2 bases, in that order; junction bases with no gene match: 6. In nucleotides, the CDR3 is TGCGCCAGCAGCTTGATGGGACAGAACCCCTACGAGCAGTACTTC. Its protein is CASSLMGQNPYEQYF.

The genes are TRBV7-6 and TRBJ1-5; D not certain. Trimming took 5 bases from V and 9 from J, leaving 8 bases between them. Germline-derived CDR1 and CDR2 are SGHVS and FNYEAQ. This CDR3 spans 11 amino acids. In DNA, the CDR3 is TGTGCCAGCAGCCTCGGCGGGCCCCAGCATTTT. Translation gives CASSLGGPQHF.

This chain joins TRBV18 and TRBJ1-6; no clear D gene. This CDR3 comprises 16 residues. The V gene's germline CDR1 is KGHSH and CDR2 LQKENI. V lost 3 bases, J lost 8 bases, and 17 bases lay in between. CDR3 residues: CASSPDIPGLHSPLHF. The DNA for the CDR3 is TGTGCCAGCTCACCCGATATCCCTGGGCTGCATTCACCCCTCCACTTT.

V gene TRBV5-1 combines with J gene TRBJ1-6; D remains unclear. Trimming stripped 1 base from V and 4 bases from J, with 6 bases between. From germline, CDR1 is SGHRS and CDR2 YFSETQ. This CDR3 region has 14 residues. DNA of the CDR3: TGCGCCAGCAGCTTGAGCCCTTATAATTCACCCCTCCACTTT. As protein: CASSLSPYNSPLHF.

V usage is TRBV5-4 and J usage is TRBJ1-4, with a weak D call TRBD1 (5 bases). There are 14 residues in the CDR3. The V and J ends lost 2 bases and 5 bases respectively, with 10 bases between them. From germline, CDR1 is SGHNT and CDR2 YYREEE (reference sequence). As DNA, the CDR3 is TGTGCCAGCAGCTTCAGGGCCCCAAATGAAAAACTGTTTTTT. It is translated as CASSFRAPNEKLFF.

The J gene is TRBJ2-2, the V gene TRBV24-1; no clear D gene. V was pared by 8 bases and J by 4 bases, with 10 bases between. Germline V gene sequence: CDR1 KGHDR, CDR2 SFDVKD. This CDR3 contains 13 residues. CDR3 DNA: TGTGCCACCAAAGAACAGCTCACCGGGGAGCTGTTTTTT. Translated, it gives CATKEQLTGELFF.

V is TRBV18 and J is TRBJ2-1, with 15 bases lining up with TRBD2. The J segment lost 8 bases and the V segment lost 0 bases, leaving 5 bases of the junction unmatched. Germline CDR1 reads KGHSH; CDR2 reads LQKENI. This CDR3 spans 17 amino acids. The CDR3 region is CASSPPGLAGGVHEQFF. CDR3 DNA sequence: TGTGCCAGCTCACCACCTGGACTAGCGGGGGGGGTGCATGAGCAGTTCTTC. Complete variable domain (other parts from reference TRBV18 and TRBJ2-1): NAGVMQNPRHLVRRRGQEARLRCSPMKGHSHVYWYRQLPEEGLKFMVYLQKENIIDESGMPKERFSAEFPKEGPSILRIQQVVRGDSAAYFCASSPPGLAGGVHEQFFGPGTRLTVL.

The table lists this clone with a count of one. CDR3 protein: CARSLQGSSYNSPLHF. The CDR3 DNA sequence: TGTGCCAGAAGCTTGCAGGGGAGCTCCTATAATTCACCCCTCCACTTT. The V call is TRBV5-3, the J call TRBJ1-6, with D possibly TRBD1 on 6 matching bases. TRBV5-3 is filed as an ORF, its function uncertain. CDR3 length: 16 amino acids. The germline V and J ends were trimmed by 1 base and 0 bases, with 8 bases remaining between them.

The rearrangement joins TRBV7-8 to TRBJ2-3, with 9 nucleotides matching TRBD1. This CDR3 comprises 18 residues. The germline CDR1 and CDR2 sequences are SGHVS and FQNEAQ. V shed 3 bases, J shed 2 bases, and the junction held 12 bases outside the gene matches. CDR3 residues: CASSFGGTGGYYTDTQYF. The CDR3 coding sequence is TGTGCCAGCAGCTTCGGAGGCACAGGGGGCTACTACACAGATACGCAGTATTTT.

V and J are TRBV2 and TRBJ1-4, with 7 bases matching TRBD1. Germline CDR1 SNHLY, CDR2 FYNNEI. V trimming: 6 bases; J trimming: 0 bases; junction bases outside the gene matches: 13. This CDR3 is built from 18 residues. CDR3 in DNA: TGTGCCAGCAGCTGGTCGGGACAGCAGCGAGCAACTAATGAAAAACTGTTTTTT. It codes for CASSWSGQQRATNEKLFF.

J is TRBJ1-5 and V is TRBV4-1, with 11 bases identical to TRBD1. Losses at the gene ends were 3 bases for V and 6 bases for J; bases not matched to a gene: 1. CDR1 is MGHRA, CDR2 YSYEKL, per germline. The CDR3 contains 14 residues. The CDR3 DNA reads as TGCGCCAGCAGCCAGGACAGGGGGCGTCAGCCCCAGCATTTT. This encodes CASSQDRGRQPQHF.

J is TRBJ2-2 and V is TRBV3-1 (or the pseudogene TRBV3-2), with 7 nucleotides matching TRBD1. The CDR3 covers 18 residues. The germline gives CDR1 LGHDT, CDR2 YNNKEL (reference sequence). V was pared by 6 bases and J by 3 bases, with 16 bases of the junction left unmatched. The CDR3 spells CASSRRPMGQSDTGELFF. The CDR3 DNA follows: TGTGCCAGCAGTCGTCGGCCTATGGGACAGTCCGACACCGGGGAGCTGTTTTTT.

This chain links TRBV6-5 with TRBJ1-2; no firm D call. V was shortened by 6 bases and J by 4 bases, with 18 bases between the two germline ends. This CDR3 region has 15 residues. CDR1 is MNHEY, CDR2 SVGAGI, per germline. CDR3 bases: TGTGCCAGCAGCGTGGACTCCCTATCAAGCTATGGCTACACCTTC. Translated: CASSVDSLSSYGYTF.

This sequence joins TRBV4-1 and TRBJ2-2; TRBD1 matches at 7 bases. The V and J ends lost 6 bases and 2 bases, in that order; junction bases with no gene match: 3. The CDR3 loop spans 14 amino acids. CDR1 and CDR2 from the germline V gene are MGHRA and YSYEKL. CDR3 nucleotide sequence: TGCGCCAGCAGACAGGGGATAAACACCGGGGAGCTGTTTTTT. Protein: CASRQGINTGELFF.

The chain joins TRBV7-9 to TRBJ2-3, with 8 nucleotides matching TRBD2. The CDR3 length is 14 residues. CDR1 is SEHNR, CDR2 FQNEAQ, per germline (reference sequence). With V trimmed by 6 bases and J by 0 bases, 2 bases remained unmatched. CDR3 nucleotides: TGTGCCAGCAGGCGGGGGGCGAGCACAGATACGCAGTATTTT. Amino acids: CASRRGASTDTQYF.

The chain's CDR3 is CASSPRALTKETQYF. CDR3 DNA: TGTGCCAGCAGCCCCCGCGCACTAACAAAAGAGACCCAGTACTTC. The chain employs TRBV14 and TRBJ2-5; D gene uncertain. Trimming pared 4 bases from V and 3 bases from J, leaving 15 bases between. Germline V CDR1 and CDR2: SGHDN, FVKESK. The CDR3 is made up of 15 amino acids.

The gene calls are TRBV6-1 and TRBJ1-6; D is ambiguous. Per germline, CDR1 MNHNS and CDR2 SASEGT. The CDR3 extends over 15 amino acids. The V end was cut by 0 bases, the J end by 13 bases, with 16 bases between. The CDR3, as DNA: TGTGCCAGCAGTGAAGCGGCCCAGACCACACAGCCCCTCCACTTT. This codes for CASSEAAQTTQPLHF.

The chain joins TRBV10-3 to TRBJ1-1; D perhaps matches TRBD1 (6 bases). There are 12 residues in the CDR3. V shed 6 bases and J shed 6 bases, with 11 bases lying between them. CDR1 ENHRY and CDR2 SYGVKD come from the germline V gene. In DNA, the CDR3 is TGTGCCATCAGCCAGGCAGGGGCTGAAGCTTTCTTT. The encoded protein is CAISQAGAEAFF.

The chain uses TRBV27 and TRBJ1-1, with 9 bases that match TRBD1. The CDR3 length is 13 residues. Looked up from germline, CDR1 is MNHEY and CDR2 is SMNVEV (reference sequence). With V trimmed by 6 bases and J by 5 bases, 4 bases remained unmatched. CDR3 nucleotides: TGTGCCAGCAGGGGGACAGGGCAAACTGAAGCTTTCTTT. It encodes CASRGTGQTEAFF.